These 6 T cell receptor beta chains were all obtained from the same sample, sequenced in a study of response to subunit inactivated influenza vaccine. TCRdb reprocessed the RT-PCR reads via MiXCR and lists one record per CDR3 protein. The data contain 150,000 to 200,000 distinct CDR3 sequences, approximately 11% of them seen just once; the ten biggest clones take up 9.5% to 15%. Material: non-naive T cells sorted from PBMCs, obtained roughly 48 days after vaccination. These receptors all come from a man in his fifties or sixties who received an inactivated influenza vaccine.

V and J are TRBV29-1 and TRBJ2-7, with D possibly TRBD1 on 6 matching bases. CDR1 is SQVTM, CDR2 ANQGSEA, per germline. CDR3 length: 11 residues. V was trimmed by 6 bases and J by 6 bases, leaving 12 bases between them. The CDR3 DNA follows: TGCAGCGTGGGGGACACCCTCGAGCAGTACTTC. Translated, it gives CSVGDTLEQYF.

This clonotype was detected ten times or more. The CDR3 sequence: CASSLGVTDEQFF. The CDR3 DNA follows: TGTGCCAGCAGCTTAGGGGTTACGGATGAGCAGTTCTTC. This chain joins TRBV5-6 and TRBJ2-1; D perhaps matches TRBD1 (5 bases). V lost 2 bases to trimming and J lost 8 bases, with 11 bases between them. CDR1 SGHDT and CDR2 YYEEEE come from the germline V gene. The CDR3 is made up of 13 amino acids.

This clonotype came up many times. The chain couples TRBV7-8 to TRBJ2-1, with 11 bases aligning to TRBD2. The CDR3 has 15 residues. Losses at the gene ends were 9 bases for V and 8 bases for J; bases not matched to a gene: 12. CDR1 is SGHVS, CDR2 FQNEAQ, per germline. CDR3 residues: CASNLLAGGFDEQFF. CDR3 coding DNA: TGTGCCAGTAACCTTTTAGCGGGGGGGTTTGATGAGCAGTTCTTC.

This clonotype has ten or more counts. The V call is TRBV20-1, the J call TRBJ2-7; TRBD2 agrees at 7 bases. Germline values: CDR1 DFQATT, CDR2 SNEGSKA (reference sequence). This CDR3 region has 16 residues. J gave up 2 bases and V 0 bases, and 10 bases lay outside the gene matches. The CDR3 coding sequence is TGCAGTGCTAGAGAATTATCGCTAGCGGAGACCTACGAGCAGTACTTC. Translating gives CSARELSLAETYEQYF.

A few counts support this clonotype. V and J are TRBV5-1 and TRBJ1-6, with D unclear. The CDR3 is 13 amino acids. CDR1 SGHRS and CDR2 YFSETQ come from the germline V gene. V dropped 5 bases and J dropped 5 bases, with 8 bases sitting between them. CDR3 coding DNA: TGCGCCAGCAGAAGGGAGGATAATTCACCCCTCCACTTT. Amino acids: CASRREDNSPLHF.

The chain couples TRBV5-5 to TRBJ1-6, with 9 bases matching TRBD1. Looked up from germline, CDR1 is SGHKS and CDR2 is YYEKEE (reference sequence). J gave up 7 bases and V 3 bases, and 5 bases lay outside the gene matches. This CDR3 comprises 15 residues. This CDR3 reads CASSWGTGPNSPLHF. The CDR3 nucleotides read TGTGCCAGCAGCTGGGGGACAGGGCCAAATTCACCCCTCCACTTT.